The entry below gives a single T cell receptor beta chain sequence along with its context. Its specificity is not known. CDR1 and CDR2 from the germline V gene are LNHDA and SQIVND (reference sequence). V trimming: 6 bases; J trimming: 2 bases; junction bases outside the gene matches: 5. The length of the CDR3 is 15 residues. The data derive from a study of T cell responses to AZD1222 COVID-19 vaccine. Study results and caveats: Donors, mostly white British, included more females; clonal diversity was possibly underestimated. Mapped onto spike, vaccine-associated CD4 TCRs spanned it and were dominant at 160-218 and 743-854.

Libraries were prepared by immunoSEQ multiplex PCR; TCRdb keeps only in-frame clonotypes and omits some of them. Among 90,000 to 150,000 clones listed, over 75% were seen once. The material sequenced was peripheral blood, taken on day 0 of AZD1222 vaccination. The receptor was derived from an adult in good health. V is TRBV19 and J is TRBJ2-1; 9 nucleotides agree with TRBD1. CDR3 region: CASSQTGGAYNEQFF. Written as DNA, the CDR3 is TGTGCCAGTAGCCAAACAGGGGGCGCCTACAATGAGCAGTTCTTC. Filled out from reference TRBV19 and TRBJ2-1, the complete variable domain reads DGGITQSPKYLFRKEGQNVTLSCEQNLNHDAMYWYRQDPGQGLRLIYYSQIVNDFQKGDIAEGYSVSREKKESFPLTVTSAQKNPTAFYLCASSQTGGAYNEQFFGPGTRLTVL.